This paragraph reports one T cell receptor beta chain. Its antigen is currently unknown. The data derive from a study of cytotoxic CD8 clonotypes in ibrutinib-treated CLL. Study-level findings and limits: Clonotypes that were public were uncommon, and they contracted or stayed stable on treatment. Clonality correlated strongly with circulating CD8+ T cells and exceeded age-matched healthy donors at baseline.

Only in-frame clones appear in the TCRdb table, and some are missing; sequencing was by immunoSEQ multiplex PCR. Of about 160,000 clones in the sample, roughly 80% were seen once. Trimming took 9 bases from V and 3 from J; bases not matched to a gene: 7. Germline-derived CDR1 and CDR2 are MNHEY and SVGAGI. The CDR3 contains 13 residues. The sequence was collected from a human donor with chronic lymphocytic leukemia. This chain links TRBV6-5 with TRBJ2-7; 8 nucleotides match TRBD1. The starting material was PBMCs, obtained after 12 months of ibrutinib treatment. As DNA, the CDR3 is TGTGCCAGTGCTTCTACAGGGGGCTACGAGCAGTACTTC. Protein: CASASTGGYEQYF.